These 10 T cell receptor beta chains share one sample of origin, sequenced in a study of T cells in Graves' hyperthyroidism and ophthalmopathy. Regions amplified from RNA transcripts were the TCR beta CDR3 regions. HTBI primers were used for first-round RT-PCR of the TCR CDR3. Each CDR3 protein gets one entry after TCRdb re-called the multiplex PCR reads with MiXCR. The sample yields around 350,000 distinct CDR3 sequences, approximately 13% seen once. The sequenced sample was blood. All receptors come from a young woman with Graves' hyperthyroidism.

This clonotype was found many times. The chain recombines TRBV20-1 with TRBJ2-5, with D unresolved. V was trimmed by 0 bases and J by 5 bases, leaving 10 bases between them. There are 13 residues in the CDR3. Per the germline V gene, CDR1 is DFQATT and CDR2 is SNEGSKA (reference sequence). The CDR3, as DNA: TGCAGTGCTAGAGATGACCGCTGGGAGACCCAGTACTTC. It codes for CSARDDRWETQYF.

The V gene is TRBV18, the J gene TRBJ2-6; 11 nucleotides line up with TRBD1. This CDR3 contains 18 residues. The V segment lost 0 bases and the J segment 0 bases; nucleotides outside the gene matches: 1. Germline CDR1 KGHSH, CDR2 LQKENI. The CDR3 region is CASSPPGTGGSGANVLTF. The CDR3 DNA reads TGTGCCAGCTCACCACCAGGGACAGGGGGCTCTGGGGCCAACGTCCTGACTTTC.

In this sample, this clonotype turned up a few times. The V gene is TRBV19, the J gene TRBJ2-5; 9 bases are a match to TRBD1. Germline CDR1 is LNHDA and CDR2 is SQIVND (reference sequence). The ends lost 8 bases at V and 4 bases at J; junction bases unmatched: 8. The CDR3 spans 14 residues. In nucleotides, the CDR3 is TGTGCCAGTGGAGACAGGGGGATGGGAGAGACCCAGTACTTC. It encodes CASGDRGMGETQYF.

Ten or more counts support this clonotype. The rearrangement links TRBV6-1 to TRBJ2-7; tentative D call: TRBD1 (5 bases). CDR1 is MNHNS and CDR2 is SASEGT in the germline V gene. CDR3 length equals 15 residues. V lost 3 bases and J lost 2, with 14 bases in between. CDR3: CASSDGIGDAYEQYF. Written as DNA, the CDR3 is TGTGCCAGCAGTGACGGTATAGGGGATGCCTACGAGCAGTACTTC.

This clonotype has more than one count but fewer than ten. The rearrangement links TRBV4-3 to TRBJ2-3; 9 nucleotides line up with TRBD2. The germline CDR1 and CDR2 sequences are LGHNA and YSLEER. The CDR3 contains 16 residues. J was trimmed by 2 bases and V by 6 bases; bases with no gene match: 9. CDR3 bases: TGCGCCAGCAGTGTAGAAACTAGCGGGTACACAGATACGCAGTATTTT. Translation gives CASSVETSGYTDTQYF.

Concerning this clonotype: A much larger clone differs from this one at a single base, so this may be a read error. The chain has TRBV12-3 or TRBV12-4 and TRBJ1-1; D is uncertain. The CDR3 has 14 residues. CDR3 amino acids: CTSSRGAPNTEAFF. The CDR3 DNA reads TGTACCAGCAGCCGCGGCGCCCCGAACACTGAAGCTTTCTTT.

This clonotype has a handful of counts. CDR3 coding DNA: TGTGCCAGCAATAAGCGCAATGAGCAGTTCTTC. This sequence encodes CASNKRNEQFF. The chain joins TRBV6-4 to TRBJ2-1; D unclear. This CDR3 has 11 amino acids. CDR1 and CDR2 from the germline V gene are MRHNA and SNTAGT. The germline V and J ends were trimmed by 7 bases and 6 bases, with 7 bases remaining between them.

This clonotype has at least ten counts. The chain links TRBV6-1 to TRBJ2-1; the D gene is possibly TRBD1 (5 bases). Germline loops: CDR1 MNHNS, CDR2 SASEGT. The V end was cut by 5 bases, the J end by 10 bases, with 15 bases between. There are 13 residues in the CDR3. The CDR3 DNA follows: TGTGCCAGCAGTCCCCGGACAACTCGAGAGCAGTTCTTC. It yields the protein CASSPRTTREQFF.

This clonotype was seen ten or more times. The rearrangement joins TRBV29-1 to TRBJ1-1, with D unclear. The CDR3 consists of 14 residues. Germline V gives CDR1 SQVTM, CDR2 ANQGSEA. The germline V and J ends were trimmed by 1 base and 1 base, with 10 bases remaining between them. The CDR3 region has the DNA TGCAGCGTTGAAGTGGCAGCCAAGAACACTGAAGCTTTCTTT. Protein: CSVEVAAKNTEAFF.

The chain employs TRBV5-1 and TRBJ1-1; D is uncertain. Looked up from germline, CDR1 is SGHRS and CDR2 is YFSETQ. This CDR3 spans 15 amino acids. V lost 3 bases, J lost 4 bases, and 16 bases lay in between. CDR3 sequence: CASSSVSAGSTEAFF. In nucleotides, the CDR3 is TGCGCCAGCAGCTCGGTTTCAGCCGGATCCACTGAAGCTTTCTTT. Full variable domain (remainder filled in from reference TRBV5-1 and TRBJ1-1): KAGVTQTPRYLIKTRGQQVTLSCSPISGHRSVSWYQQTPGQGLQFLFEYFSETQRNKGNFPGRFSGRQFSNSRSEMNVSTLELGDSALYLCASSSVSAGSTEAFFGQGTRLTVV.